Each of the 2 T cell receptor beta chains below was sequenced from the same sample in a study of blood T cell repertoires in COVID-19. Generated by immunoSEQ multiplex PCR, the TCRdb table keeps only in-frame clones and is missing some. The top ten hold approximately 1.2% of the sample, which has 140,000 to 150,000 clones, approximately 87% seen once. Sequencing was performed on PBMCs or T cells enriched from blood (not recorded which). Source of these receptors: a woman in her 30s with acute COVID-19.

The chain is built from TRBV21-1 and TRBJ1-1; the table's D call, TRBD1, has no DNA check behind it. TRBV21-1 is shown as a pseudogene. This CDR3 region has 11 residues. This CDR3 is CASRQQDFAFF. The CDR3 DNA sequence: TGTGCCAGCAGACAACAGGATTTCGCTTTCTTT.

The V call is TRBV28, the J call TRBJ1-2, with a tentative D call TRBD1 (5 bases). Trimming cost V 5 bases and J 4 bases, with 11 bases left between them. The CDR3 covers 13 residues. Per germline, CDR1 MDHEN and CDR2 SYDVKM. The CDR3 loop reads CASSPRQSYGYTF. The DNA of the CDR3 is TGTGCCAGCAGTCCAAGACAGAGCTATGGCTACACCTTC.